This TCR beta chain was obtained from a study of T-cell memory formation after mild COVID-19. TCRdb called the 5' RACE reads again in MiXCR, with one record for every CDR3 protein. The sample shows hundreds of thousands of distinct CDR3 sequences, approximately 29% of them seen only once. CDR1 is LGHNT and CDR2 is FRNRAP in the germline V gene. There are 14 residues in the CDR3. V dropped 3 bases and J dropped 4; count of bases not matched to a gene: 4. The V gene is TRBV12-5, the J gene TRBJ2-5, with TRBD1 matching over 8 bases. The clonotype comes from an adult woman who had mild COVID-19 (a few samples of this study predate the infection). Cell type and time point are not known. The sequencing sample was made of PBMCs or a T cell subset sorted from them (not recorded which). DNA for the CDR3: TGTGCTAGTGGTTTAACCGACAGGGGAGAGACCCAGTACTTC. This encodes CASGLTDRGETQYF.